These 18 T cell receptor beta chains originate from one sample sequenced in a study of blood T cell repertoires in COVID-19. Sequenced by immunoSEQ multiplex PCR; TCRdb stores in-frame clones only, minus some. This sample has roughly 150,000 clones; around 80% occur once, and the top ten carry 15% to 20%. Sequencing was carried out using PBMCs or T cells enriched from blood (not recorded which). Source of these receptors: a woman in her sixties or seventies in a cohort exposed to, infected with or recovered from COVID-19 (not recorded which).

This clone was picked up one time. The J gene is TRBJ2-2, the V gene TRBV7-2; possibly TRBD1 for D (5 bases). The germline V and J ends were trimmed by 1 base and 5 bases, with 11 bases remaining between them. The germline V gene encodes CDR1 SGHTA and CDR2 FQGNSA. This CDR3 has 15 amino acids. The CDR3 loop is CASSLEGRGTGELFF. In DNA form, the CDR3 reads TGTGCCAGCAGCTTAGAGGGAAGGGGAACCGGGGAGCTGTTTTTT.

This clone turned up a few times. The V and J genes are TRBV5-1 and TRBJ1-6; D possibly corresponds to TRBD1 (5 bases). The CDR3 totals 14 residues. Germline CDR1 and CDR2: SGHRS and YFSETQ. Trimming stripped 4 bases from V and 14 bases from J, with 19 bases between. This CDR3 reads CASSPGLQGRALHF. The CDR3 nucleotides are TGCGCCAGCAGCCCGGGACTGCAAGGGAGGGCCCTCCACTTT.

This chain uses TRBV28 with TRBJ1-6, with D unresolved. Germline CDR1 MDHEN, CDR2 SYDVKM. Trimming took off 2 bases at V and 7 bases at J, with 6 bases between the two ends. This CDR3 is built from 13 residues. The CDR3 loop is CASSLPGNSPLHF. The DNA of the CDR3 is TGTGCCAGCAGTTTACCGGGAAATTCACCCCTCCACTTT.

This sequence joins TRBV6-5 and TRBJ1-1, with D perhaps TRBD1 (6 bases). V lost 5 bases and J 5 bases, leaving 15 bases between the germline ends. CDR1 MNHEY and CDR2 SVGAGI come from the germline V gene. This CDR3 region has 14 residues. The CDR3 loop is CASSRWGGQTEAFF. The CDR3 nucleotides are TGTGCCAGCAGTCGCTGGGGGGGGCAGACTGAAGCTTTCTTT.

The chain joins TRBV7-2 to TRBJ2-5, with D maybe TRBD2 (6 bases). Looked up from germline, CDR1 is SGHTA and CDR2 is FQGNSA. The CDR3 runs 16 residues. V shed 4 bases and J shed 5 bases, with 20 bases lying between them. CDR3 protein: CASSSNLGAGRETQYF. The CDR3 DNA reads TGTGCCAGCAGCTCGAACCTCGGGGCGGGAAGGGAGACCCAGTACTTC. Drawing the rest from reference TRBV7-2 and TRBJ2-5, the complete variable domain is GAGVSQSPSNKVTEKGKDVELRCDPISGHTALYWYRQSLGQGLEFLIYFQGNSAPDKSGLPSDRFSAERTGGSVSTLTIQRTQQEDSAVYLCASSSNLGAGRETQYFGPGTRLLVL.

The genes are TRBV2 and TRBJ1-6, with 7 positions matching TRBD1. This CDR3 has 12 residues. V was pared by 9 bases and J by 9 bases, with 5 bases of the junction left unmatched. The germline gives CDR1 SNHLY, CDR2 FYNNEI. This chain's CDR3 is CASGDRFSPLHF. The CDR3 bases are TGTGCCAGTGGGGACAGATTTTCACCCCTCCACTTT. Looking up the rest from reference TRBV2 and TRBJ1-6 gives the full variable domain: EPEVTQTPSHQVTQMGQEVILRCVPISNHLYFYWYRQILGQKVEFLVSFYNNEISEKSEIFDDQFSVERPDGSNFTLKIRSTKLEDSAMYFCASGDRFSPLHFGNGTRLTVT.

This chain connects TRBV6-6 to TRBJ2-7, with D possibly TRBD1 on 6 matching bases. The CDR3 sequence is 12 residues long. The germline V gene encodes CDR1 MNHNY and CDR2 SVGAGI (reference sequence). Trimming stripped 6 bases from V and 11 bases from J, with 17 bases between. In DNA form, the CDR3 reads TGTGCCAGCAGCCTACCAGGGGAAGCAAAGTACTTC. Protein: CASSLPGEAKYF.

V is TRBV28 and J is TRBJ2-1, with D perhaps TRBD1 (6 bases). V was trimmed by 4 bases and J by 4 bases, leaving 11 bases between them. The CDR3 runs to 14 residues. Germline V lookup: CDR1 MDHEN, CDR2 SYDVKM. The CDR3 sequence is CASSSGHLYNEQFF. CDR3 sequence (DNA): TGTGCCAGCAGTTCGGGACACCTGTACAATGAGCAGTTCTTC.

The V gene is TRBV7-9, the J gene TRBJ2-2; possibly TRBD1 for D (6 bases). Germline V gene lookup returns CDR1 SEHNR and CDR2 FQNEAQ (reference sequence). The V end was cut by 4 bases, the J end by 7 bases, with 10 bases between. The CDR3 runs to 13 residues. The CDR3 coding sequence is TGTGCCAGCAGCTCACAGGGTGGCGGGGAGCTGTTTTTT. It specifies CASSSQGGGELFF. Drawing the rest from reference TRBV7-9 and TRBJ2-2, the complete variable domain is DTGVSQNPRHKITKRGQNVTFRCDPISEHNRLYWYRQTLGQGPEFLTYFQNEAQLEKSRLLSDRFSAERPKGSFSTLEIQRTEQGDSAMYLCASSSQGGGELFFGEGSRLTVL.

The rearrangement links TRBV19 to TRBJ2-2; no firm D call. The CDR3 has 13 residues. CDR1 and CDR2 from the germline V gene are LNHDA and SQIVND (reference sequence). V was shortened by 5 bases and J by 6 bases, with 10 bases between the two germline ends. DNA for the CDR3: TGTGCCAGTAGTTTTCGGCGGTCCGGGGAGCTGTTTTTT. Amino acids: CASSFRRSGELFF.

This clone has only a few counts. This chain uses TRBV20-1 with TRBJ2-7; D is possibly TRBD1 (6 bases). With 3 bases removed from V and 2 bases from J, the gap between germline ends came to 23 bases. Germline V lookup: CDR1 DFQATT, CDR2 SNEGSKA (reference sequence). The CDR3 contains 17 residues. CDR3 nucleotides: TGCAGTGCTAGTGGGATCGACAGGCGTTCCCCCACCTACGAGCAGTACTTC. Its protein is CSASGIDRRSPTYEQYF.

The genes are TRBV4-3 and TRBJ2-3; D might be TRBD2 (6 bases). The V gene's germline CDR1 is LGHNA and CDR2 YSLEER. The length of the CDR3 is 15 residues. Trimming pared 0 bases from V and 7 bases from J, leaving 14 bases between. For the CDR3, the DNA is TGCGCCAGCAGCCAAGACACTAGCTCGAGATATACGCAGTATTTT. This codes for CASSQDTSSRYTQYF.

CDR3 in DNA: TGTGCCAGCAGCTTACCTAGCGTTACAGATACGCAGTATTTT. Protein sequence: CASSLPSVTDTQYF. The genes are TRBV11-1 and TRBJ2-3, with D possibly being TRBD2 (6 bases). This CDR3 contains 14 residues. CDR1 is SGHAT, CDR2 FQDESV, per germline (reference sequence). The V and J ends lost 2 bases and 3 bases respectively, with 9 bases between them.

There are a few counts of this clone. The chain recombines TRBV2 with TRBJ1-2, with TRBD1 identical over 10 bases. After removal of 6 bases from V and 3 bases from J, the junction contained 7 bases not matched to a gene. This CDR3 is built from 15 residues. The germline gives CDR1 SNHLY, CDR2 FYNNEI. The chain's CDR3 is CASSRDRGIDYGYTF. As DNA, the CDR3 is TGTGCCAGCAGCCGGGACAGGGGTATCGACTATGGCTACACCTTC. Full variable domain (outside the CDR3, taken from reference TRBV2 and TRBJ1-2): EPEVTQTPSHQVTQMGQEVILRCVPISNHLYFYWYRQILGQKVEFLVSFYNNEISEKSEIFDDQFSVERPDGSNFTLKIRSTKLEDSAMYFCASSRDRGIDYGYTFGSGTRLTVV.

CDR3 region: CASSLDRFGYGYTF. The CDR3 nucleotides read TGTGCCAGCAGCTTAGACAGGTTTGGCTATGGCTACACCTTC. The chain combines TRBV11-2 with TRBJ1-2; D is unclear. The length of the CDR3 is 14 residues. The germline CDR1 and CDR2 sequences are SGHAT and FQNNGV. The V and J ends lost 0 bases and 4 bases respectively, with 9 bases between them. Full variable domain (rest looked up from reference TRBV11-2 and TRBJ1-2): EAGVAQSPRYKIIEKRQSVAFWCNPISGHATLYWYQQILGQGPKLLIQFQNNGVVDDSQLPKDRFSAERLKGVDSTLKIQPAKLEDSAVYLCASSLDRFGYGYTFGSGTRLTVV.

The J gene is TRBJ1-2, the V gene TRBV7-9, with no clear D. Trimming took 1 base from V and 4 from J, leaving 16 bases between them. CDR1 SEHNR and CDR2 FQNEAQ come from the germline V gene (reference sequence). This CDR3 is built from 16 residues. The chain's CDR3 is CASSLGGEYLSYGYTF. The CDR3 DNA reads as TGTGCCAGCAGCTTAGGGGGAGAATACCTAAGCTATGGCTACACCTTC.

This chain joins TRBV18 and TRBJ2-1; D not resolved. This CDR3 contains 15 residues. Trimming left V 2 bases short and J 4 bases short, with 12 bases between. Germline loops: CDR1 KGHSH, CDR2 LQKENI. The CDR3 protein is CASSPELVSYNEQFF. CDR3 nucleotides: TGTGCCAGCTCACCAGAGCTCGTGTCGTACAATGAGCAGTTCTTC. Drawing the rest from reference TRBV18 and TRBJ2-1, the complete variable domain is NAGVMQNPRHLVRRRGQEARLRCSPMKGHSHVYWYRQLPEEGLKFMVYLQKENIIDESGMPKERFSAEFPKEGPSILRIQQVVRGDSAAYFCASSPELVSYNEQFFGPGTRLTVL.

The chain uses TRBV27 and TRBJ1-6; D may be TRBD1 (6 bases). The CDR3 length is 17 residues. V lost 1 base, J lost 5 bases, and 15 bases lay in between. Germline CDR1 MNHEY, CDR2 SMNVEV (reference sequence). The CDR3 sequence is CASSLYPGVTDNSPLHF. CDR3 coding DNA: TGTGCCAGCAGTTTATACCCAGGGGTGACGGATAATTCACCCCTCCACTTT.